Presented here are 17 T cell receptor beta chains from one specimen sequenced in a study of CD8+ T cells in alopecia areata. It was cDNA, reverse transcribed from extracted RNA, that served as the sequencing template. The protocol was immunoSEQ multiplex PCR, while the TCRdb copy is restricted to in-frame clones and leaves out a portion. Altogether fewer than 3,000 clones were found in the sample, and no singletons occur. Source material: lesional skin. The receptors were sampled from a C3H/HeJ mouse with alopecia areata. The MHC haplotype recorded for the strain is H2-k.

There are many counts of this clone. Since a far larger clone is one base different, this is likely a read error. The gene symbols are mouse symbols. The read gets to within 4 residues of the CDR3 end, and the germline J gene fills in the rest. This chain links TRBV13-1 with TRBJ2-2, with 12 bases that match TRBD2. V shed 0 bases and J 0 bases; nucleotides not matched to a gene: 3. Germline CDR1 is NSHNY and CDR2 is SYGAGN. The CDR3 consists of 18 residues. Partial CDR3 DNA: TGTGCCAGCAGTGATGGAAGACTGGGGGGGCCAAACACCGGG. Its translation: CASSDGRLGGPNTG. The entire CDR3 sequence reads CASSDGRLGGPNTGQLYF.

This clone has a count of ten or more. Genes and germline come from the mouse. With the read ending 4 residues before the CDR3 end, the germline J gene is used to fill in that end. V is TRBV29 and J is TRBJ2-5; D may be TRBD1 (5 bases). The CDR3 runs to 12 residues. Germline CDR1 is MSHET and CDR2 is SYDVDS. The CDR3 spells CASSSAGDTQYF. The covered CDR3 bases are TGTGCTAGCAGTTCGGCAGGGGAC.

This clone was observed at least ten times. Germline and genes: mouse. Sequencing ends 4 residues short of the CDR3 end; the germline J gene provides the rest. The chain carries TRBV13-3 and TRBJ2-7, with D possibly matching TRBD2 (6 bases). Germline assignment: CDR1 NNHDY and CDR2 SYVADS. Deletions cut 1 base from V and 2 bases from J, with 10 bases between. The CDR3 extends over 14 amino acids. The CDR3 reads CASSDWGITYEQYF. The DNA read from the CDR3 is TGTGCCAGCAGTGATTGGGGGATCACCTAT.

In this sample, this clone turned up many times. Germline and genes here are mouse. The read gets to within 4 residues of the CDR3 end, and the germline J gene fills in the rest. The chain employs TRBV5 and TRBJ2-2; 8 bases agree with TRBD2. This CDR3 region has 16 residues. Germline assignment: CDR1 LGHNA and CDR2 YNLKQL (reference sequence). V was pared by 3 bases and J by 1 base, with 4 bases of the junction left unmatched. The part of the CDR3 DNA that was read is TGTGCCAGCAGCCACGGACTGGGTCTAAACACCGGG. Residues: CASSHGLGLNTG. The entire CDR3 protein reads CASSHGLGLNTGQLYF.

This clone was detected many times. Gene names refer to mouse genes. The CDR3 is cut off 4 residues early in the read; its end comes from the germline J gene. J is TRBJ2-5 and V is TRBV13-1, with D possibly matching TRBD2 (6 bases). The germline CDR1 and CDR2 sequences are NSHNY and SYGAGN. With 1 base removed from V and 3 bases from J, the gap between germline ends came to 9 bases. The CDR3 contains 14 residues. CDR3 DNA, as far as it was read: TGTGCCAGCAGTGATATAACTGGGCAAGAC. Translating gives CASSDITGQD. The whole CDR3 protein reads CASSDITGQDTQYF.

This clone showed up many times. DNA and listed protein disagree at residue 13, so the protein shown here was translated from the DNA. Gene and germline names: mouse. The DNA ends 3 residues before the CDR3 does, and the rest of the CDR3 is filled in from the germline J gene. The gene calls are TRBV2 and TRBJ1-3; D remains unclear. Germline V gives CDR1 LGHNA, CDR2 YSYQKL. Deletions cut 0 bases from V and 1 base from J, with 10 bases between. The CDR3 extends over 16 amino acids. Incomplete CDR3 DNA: TGTGCCAGCAGCCAAGAAGATATTCTGTCTGGAAATACG. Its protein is CASSQEDILSGNT. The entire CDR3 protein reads CASSQEDILSGNTLYF.

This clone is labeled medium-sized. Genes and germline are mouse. The CDR3 bases that were read are TGTGCCAGCAGTGATCGGTCGATCAGGGGAGGCACA. Translated: CASSDRSIRGGT. The whole CDR3 region reads CASSDRSIRGGTEVFF. This sequence joins TRBV13-3 and TRBJ1-1; a possible D gene is TRBD1 (6 bases). The CDR3 goes on 4 residues after the read ends, and that part is filled in from the germline J gene. Germline V gives CDR1 NNHDY, CDR2 SYVADS. Trimming shortened V by 1 base and J by 4 bases, and 17 bases separated the two germline ends. CDR3 size: 16 residues.

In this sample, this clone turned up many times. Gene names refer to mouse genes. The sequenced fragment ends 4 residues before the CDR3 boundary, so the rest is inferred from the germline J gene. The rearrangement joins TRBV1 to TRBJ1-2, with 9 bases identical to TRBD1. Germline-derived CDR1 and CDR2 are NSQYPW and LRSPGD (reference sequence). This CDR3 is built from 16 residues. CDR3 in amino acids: CTCSAEKDRGWSDYTF. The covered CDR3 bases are TGCACCTGCAGTGCAGAAAAGGACAGGGGATGGTCC.

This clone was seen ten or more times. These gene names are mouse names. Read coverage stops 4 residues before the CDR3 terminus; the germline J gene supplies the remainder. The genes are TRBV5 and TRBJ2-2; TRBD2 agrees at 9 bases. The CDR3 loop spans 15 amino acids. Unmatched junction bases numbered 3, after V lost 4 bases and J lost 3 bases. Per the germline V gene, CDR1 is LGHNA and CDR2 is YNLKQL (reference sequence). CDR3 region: CASSPLGGYTGQLYF. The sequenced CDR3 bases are TGTGCCAGCAGCCCACTGGGGGGCTACACCGGG.

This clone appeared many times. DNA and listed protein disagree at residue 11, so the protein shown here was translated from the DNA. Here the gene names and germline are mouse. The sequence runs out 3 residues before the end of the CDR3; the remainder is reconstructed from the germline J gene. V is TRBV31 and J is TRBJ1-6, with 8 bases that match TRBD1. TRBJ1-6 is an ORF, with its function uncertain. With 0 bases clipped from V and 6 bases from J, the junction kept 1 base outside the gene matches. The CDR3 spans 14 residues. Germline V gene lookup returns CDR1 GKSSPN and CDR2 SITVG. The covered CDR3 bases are TGTGCCTGGAGTCTGGACAGGGCTAATTCGCCC. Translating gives CAWSLDRANSP. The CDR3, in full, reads CAWSLDRANSPLYF.

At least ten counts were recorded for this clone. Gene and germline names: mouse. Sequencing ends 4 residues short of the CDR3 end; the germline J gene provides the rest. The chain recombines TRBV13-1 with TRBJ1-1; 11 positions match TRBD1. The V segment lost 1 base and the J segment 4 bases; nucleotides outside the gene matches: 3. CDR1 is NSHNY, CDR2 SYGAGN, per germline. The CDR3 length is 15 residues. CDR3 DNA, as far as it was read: TGTGCCAGCAGTGATCAAGGACAGGGGGCCACA. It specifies CASSDQGQGAT. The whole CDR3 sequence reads CASSDQGQGATEVFF.

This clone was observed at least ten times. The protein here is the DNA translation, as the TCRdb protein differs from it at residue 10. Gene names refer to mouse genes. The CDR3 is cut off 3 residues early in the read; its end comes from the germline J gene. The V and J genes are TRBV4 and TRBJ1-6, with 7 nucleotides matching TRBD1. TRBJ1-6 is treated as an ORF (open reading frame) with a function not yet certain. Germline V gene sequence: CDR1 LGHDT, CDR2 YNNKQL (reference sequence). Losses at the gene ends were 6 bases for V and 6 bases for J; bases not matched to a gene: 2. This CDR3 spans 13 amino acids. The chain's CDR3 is CASSRQGNSPLYF. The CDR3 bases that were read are TGTGCCAGCAGTCGACAGGGTAATTCGCCC.

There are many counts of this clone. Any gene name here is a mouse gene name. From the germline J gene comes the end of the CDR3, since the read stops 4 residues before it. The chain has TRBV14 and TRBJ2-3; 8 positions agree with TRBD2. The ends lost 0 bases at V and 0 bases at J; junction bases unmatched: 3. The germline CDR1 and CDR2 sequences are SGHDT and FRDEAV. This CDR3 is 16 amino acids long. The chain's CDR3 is CASSFWDWTSAETLYF. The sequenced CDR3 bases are TGTGCCAGCAGTTTCTGGGACTGGACTAGTGCAGAA.

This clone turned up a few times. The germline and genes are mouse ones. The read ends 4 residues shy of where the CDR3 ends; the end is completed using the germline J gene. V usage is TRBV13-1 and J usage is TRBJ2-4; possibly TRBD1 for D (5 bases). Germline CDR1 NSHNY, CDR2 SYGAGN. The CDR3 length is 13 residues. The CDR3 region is CASSEAGRNTLYF. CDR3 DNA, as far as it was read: TGTGCCAGCAGTGAAGCAGGGAGGAAC.

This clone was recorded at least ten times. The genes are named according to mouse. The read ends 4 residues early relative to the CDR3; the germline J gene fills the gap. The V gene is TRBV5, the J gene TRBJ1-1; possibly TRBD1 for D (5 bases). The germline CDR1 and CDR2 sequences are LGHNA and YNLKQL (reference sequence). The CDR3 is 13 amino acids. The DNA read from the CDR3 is TGTGCCAGCAGCCAAGACTGGGGGATA. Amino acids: CASSQDWGI. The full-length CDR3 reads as CASSQDWGIEVFF.

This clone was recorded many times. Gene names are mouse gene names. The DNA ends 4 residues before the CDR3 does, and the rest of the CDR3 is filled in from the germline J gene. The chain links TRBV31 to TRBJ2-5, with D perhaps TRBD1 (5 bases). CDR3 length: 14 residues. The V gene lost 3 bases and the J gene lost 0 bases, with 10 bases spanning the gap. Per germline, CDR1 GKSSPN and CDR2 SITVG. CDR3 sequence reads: CAWSPDTNQDTQYF. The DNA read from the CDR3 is TGTGCCTGGAGCCCGGACACTAACCAAGAC.

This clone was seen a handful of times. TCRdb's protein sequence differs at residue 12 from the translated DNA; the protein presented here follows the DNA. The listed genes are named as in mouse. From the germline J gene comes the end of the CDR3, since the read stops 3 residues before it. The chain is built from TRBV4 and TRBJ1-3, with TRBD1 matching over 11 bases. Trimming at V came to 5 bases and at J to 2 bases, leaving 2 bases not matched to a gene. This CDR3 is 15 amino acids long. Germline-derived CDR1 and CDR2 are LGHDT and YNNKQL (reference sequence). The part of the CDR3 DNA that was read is TGTGCCAGCAGCAGGGACAGGGGGACTGGAAATACG. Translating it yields CASSRDRGTGNT. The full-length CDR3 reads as CASSRDRGTGNTLYF.